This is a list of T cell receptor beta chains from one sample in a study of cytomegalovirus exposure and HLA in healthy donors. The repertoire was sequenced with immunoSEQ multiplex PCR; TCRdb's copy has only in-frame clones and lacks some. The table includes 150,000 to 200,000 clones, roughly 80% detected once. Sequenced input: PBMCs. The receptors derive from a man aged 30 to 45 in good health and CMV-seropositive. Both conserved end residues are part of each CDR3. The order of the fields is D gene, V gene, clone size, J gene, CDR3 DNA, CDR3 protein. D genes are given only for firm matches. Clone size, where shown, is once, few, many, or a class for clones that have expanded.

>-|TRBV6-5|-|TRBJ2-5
TGTGCCAGCTGCACAGGTGCGGAGACCCAGTACTTC
CASCTGAETQYF
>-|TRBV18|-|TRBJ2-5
TGTGCCAGCTCACCTAATAGCGGAAGGGAAGAGACCCAGTACTTC
CASSPNSGREETQYF
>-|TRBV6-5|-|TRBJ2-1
TGTGCCAGCACCAAGGGGGGGGTTGAGCAGTTCTTC
CASTKGGVEQFF
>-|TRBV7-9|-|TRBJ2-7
TGTGCCAGCAGCTTAGGCCTCGGTGGCAGGGGAATTTCCTACGAGCAGTACTTC
CASSLGLGGRGISYEQYF
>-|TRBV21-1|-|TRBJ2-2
TGTGCCAGCAGCCCTCGACTAGCAAACACCGGGGAGCTGTTTTTT
CASSPRLANTGELFF
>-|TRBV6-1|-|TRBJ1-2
TGTGCCAGCAGTGAACTCGCAGGCCCAGGCTATGGCTACACCTTC
CASSELAGPGYGYTF
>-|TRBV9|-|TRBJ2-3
TGTGCCAGCAGCGTTTACCGGGATACGCAGTATTTT
CASSVYRDTQYF
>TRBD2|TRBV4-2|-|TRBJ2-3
TGTGCCAGCAGCCACCAAGCGGGGCGGGAGGTGACAGATACGCAGTATTTT
CASSHQAGREVTDTQYF
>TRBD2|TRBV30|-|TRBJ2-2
TGTGCCTGCCCGGGACTAAAGAACACCGGGGAGCTGTTTTTT
CACPGLKNTGELFF
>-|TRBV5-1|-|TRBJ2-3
TGCGCCAGCAGCTTGGCCGGGAGAGGAGATACGCAGTATTTT
CASSLAGRGDTQYF
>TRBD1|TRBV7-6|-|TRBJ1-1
TGTGCCAGCAGCCCGCGCGGACAGGGGCCGAACACTGAAGCTTTCTTT
CASSPRGQGPNTEAFF
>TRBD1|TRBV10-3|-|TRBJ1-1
TGTGCCATCAGCTTACAGGGGCCGAACACTGAAGCTTTCTTT
CAISLQGPNTEAFF
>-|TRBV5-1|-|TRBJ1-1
TGCGCCAGCAGCTTGGTGGGCCGGGGTAGGACTGAAGCTTTCTTT
CASSLVGRGRTEAFF
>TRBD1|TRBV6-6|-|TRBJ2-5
TGTGCCAGCAGTCCGGACAGGGCGGGAGAGACCCAGTACTTC
CASSPDRAGETQYF
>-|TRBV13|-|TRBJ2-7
TGTGCCAGCAGCTCCCCAGGGGAGGGGGGGACCTCCTACGAGCAGTACTTC
CASSSPGEGGTSYEQYF
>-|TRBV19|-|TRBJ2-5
TGTGCCAGTAGTAACGGACTCCGGCGGGGAGAGACCCAGTACTTC
CASSNGLRRGETQYF
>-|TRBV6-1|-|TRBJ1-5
TGTGCCAGCAACTTTCGGGGGGGCAATCAGCCCCAGCATTTT
CASNFRGGNQPQHF
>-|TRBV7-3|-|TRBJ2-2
TGTGCCAGCAGCCCCTGGGGAGAGGGGGTCACCGGGGAGCTGTTTTTT
CASSPWGEGVTGELFF
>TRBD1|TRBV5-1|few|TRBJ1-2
TGCGCCAGCAGCCTAGGGGACAGCTCAAATGGCTACACCTTC
CASSLGDSSNGYTF
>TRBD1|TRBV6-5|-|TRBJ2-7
TGTGCCAGCAGTTACGACAGGGTCTACGAGCAGTACTTC
CASSYDRVYEQYF
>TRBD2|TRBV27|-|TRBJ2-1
TGTGCCAGCAGTTTGGGTGTACTAGCGAATGAGCAGTTCTTC
CASSLGVLANEQFF
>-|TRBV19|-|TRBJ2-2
TGTGCCAGTGGGCTTCGGCGGGGACGCACCGGGGAGCTGTTTTTT
CASGLRRGRTGELFF
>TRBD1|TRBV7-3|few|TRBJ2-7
TGTGCCAGCAGCGTGGACAGGTTCGACGAGCAGTACTTC
CASSVDRFDEQYF
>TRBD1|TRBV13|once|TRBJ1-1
TGTGCCAGCAGCTACGGACAGGTGAACACTGAAGCTTTCTTT
CASSYGQVNTEAFF
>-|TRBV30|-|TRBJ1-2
TGTGCCTGGAGTGGCCTGGACAGATTCCGCCTCTATGGCTACACCTTC
CAWSGLDRFRLYGYTF
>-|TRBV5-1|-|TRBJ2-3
TGCGCCAGCAGCCTCCAAGCTGGAGATACGCAGTATTTT
CASSLQAGDTQYF
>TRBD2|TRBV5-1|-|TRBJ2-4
TGCGCCAGCAGCCTACTAGCGGGGCTAGCCAAAAACATTCAGTACTTC
CASSLLAGLAKNIQYF
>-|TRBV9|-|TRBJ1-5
TGTGCCAGCAGCGTAGGTGACATCAATCAGCCCCAGCATTTT
CASSVGDINQPQHF
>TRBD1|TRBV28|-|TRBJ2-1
TGTGCCAGCAGTTCCATTTGGCAGGGGGCGGGAGAGCAGTTCTTC
CASSSIWQGAGEQFF
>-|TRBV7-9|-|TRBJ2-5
TGTGCCAGCAGCTTATATGGCAGGGCTGAAGAGACCCAGTACTTC
CASSLYGRAEETQYF
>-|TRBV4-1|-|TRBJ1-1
TGCGCCAGCAGCCCCGGGATCCGTCGTGAAGCTTTCTTT
CASSPGIRREAFF
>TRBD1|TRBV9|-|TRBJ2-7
TGTGCCAGCAGCGTAGGGGACAGGCCCCGGGGGATCTACGAGCAGTACTTC
CASSVGDRPRGIYEQYF
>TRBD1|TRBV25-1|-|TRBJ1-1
TGTGCCAGCAGTACCTGGGACAGGGGAATCCTTGGAACTGAAGCTTTCTTT
CASSTWDRGILGTEAFF
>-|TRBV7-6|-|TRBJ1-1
TGTGCCAGCATCAGGGGTCATGGGAACACTGAAGCTTTCTTT
CASIRGHGNTEAFF
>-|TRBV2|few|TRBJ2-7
TGTGCCAGCAGTGGACTAGGTACTACCTACGAGCAGTACTTC
CASSGLGTTYEQYF
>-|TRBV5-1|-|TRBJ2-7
TGCGCCAGCAGCCTGGACACTAACTACGAGCAGTACTTC
CASSLDTNYEQYF
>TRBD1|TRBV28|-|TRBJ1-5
TGTGCCAGCACCACGAGACAGGGCGGGAATCAGCCCCAGCATTTT
CASTTRQGGNQPQHF
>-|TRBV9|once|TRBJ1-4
TGTGCCAGCAGCGAGGGCGCTGGAGGGGATGAAAAACTGTTTTTT
CASSEGAGGDEKLFF
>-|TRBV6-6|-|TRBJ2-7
TGTGCCACGGCCTTAACAGCATACGAGCAGTACTTC
CATALTAYEQYF
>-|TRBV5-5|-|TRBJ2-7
TGTGCCAGCAGCTTGAATGGCAGAAGCTCCTACGAGCAGTACTTC
CASSLNGRSSYEQYF
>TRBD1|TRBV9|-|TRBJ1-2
TGTGCCAGCAGCGTAGGGGCCCGACAGGGGGGTGAAAACACCTTC
CASSVGARQGGENTF
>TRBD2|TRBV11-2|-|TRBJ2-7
TGTGCCAGCAGCTTAGTAGCGGGGGGTGAGCAGTACTTC
CASSLVAGGEQYF
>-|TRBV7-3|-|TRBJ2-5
TGTGCCAGCAGCCCTACGCCAAGAGCGACCCAGTACTTC
CASSPTPRATQYF
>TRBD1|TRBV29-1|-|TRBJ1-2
TGCAGCGTGGCCGGGACAGAAAATGGCTACACCTTC
CSVAGTENGYTF
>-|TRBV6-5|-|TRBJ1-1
TGTGCCAGCAGTAAAAACAGGGAAGGCACTGAAGCTTTCTTT
CASSKNREGTEAFF
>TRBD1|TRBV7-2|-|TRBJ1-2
TGTGCCAGCACCCCAGCGGGCAGGGGGCAGGGCTACACCTTC
CASTPAGRGQGYTF
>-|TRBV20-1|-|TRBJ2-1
TGCAGTGCTGGCCAGGGCGATGAGCAGTTCTTC
CSAGQGDEQFF
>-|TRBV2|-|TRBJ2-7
TGTGCCAGCAGTGACCTAGTTGGGTACGAGCAGTACTTC
CASSDLVGYEQYF
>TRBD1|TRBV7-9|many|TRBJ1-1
TGTGCCAGCGATCGGACAGGGGGGTGGAACACTGAAGCTTTCTTT
CASDRTGGWNTEAFF
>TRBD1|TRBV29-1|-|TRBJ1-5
TGCAGCGTTGAGAGGTGGAAGTACAGGGGTATTTTT
CSVERWKYRGIF
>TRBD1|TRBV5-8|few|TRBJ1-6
TGTGCCAGCAGCTTGGCAGGGGGCAGTTCACCCCTCCACTTT
CASSLAGGSSPLHF
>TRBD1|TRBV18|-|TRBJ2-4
TGTGCCAGCTCCCTAGGACAGGGGACATCCAAAAACATTCAGTACTTC
CASSLGQGTSKNIQYF
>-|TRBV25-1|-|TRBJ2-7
TGTGCCAGCAGTGAAGTCTCTTTCGGCTACGAGCAGTACTTC
CASSEVSFGYEQYF
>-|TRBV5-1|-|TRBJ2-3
TGCGCCAGCAGCTTGGCCATGGGGCAGGGAATGGATACGCAGTATTTT
CASSLAMGQGMDTQYF
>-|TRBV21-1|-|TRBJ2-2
TGTGCCAGCAGCAAGTTGGAGACAGGGGGCGAGGGCACCGGGGAGCTGTTTTTT
CASSKLETGGEGTGELFF
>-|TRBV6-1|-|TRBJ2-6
TGTGCCAGCAGTGAAGAGATCAGACTCTCTGGGGCCAACGTCCTGACTTTC
CASSEEIRLSGANVLTF
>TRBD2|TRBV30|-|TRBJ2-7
TGTGCCCGGAGGGAGGATAGCGGGGGCTACTACGAGCAGTACTTC
CARREDSGGYYEQYF